The 27 T cell receptor beta chains below come from one sample, sequenced in a study of shared T cell receptors in the human thymus. Libraries were prepared by immunoSEQ multiplex PCR; TCRdb keeps only in-frame clonotypes and omits some of them. The top ten clones hold roughly 0.021% of a sample with more than 300,000 clones, 85% to 95% of them seen once. Sequencing was done on a sample of thymocytes. Every receptor here comes from a human donor.

This clone has only one observation. This chain connects TRBV7-2 to TRBJ1-1, with no clear D. Trimming shortened V by 1 base and J by 1 base, and 13 bases separated the two germline ends. Germline assignment: CDR1 SGHTA and CDR2 FQGNSA. The CDR3 is 16 amino acids. CDR3 residues: CASSLGAFWGNTEAFF. The CDR3 DNA sequence: TGTGCCAGCAGCTTAGGGGCCTTTTGGGGGAACACTGAAGCTTTCTTT.

The chain joins TRBV7-9 to TRBJ2-3, with 12 nucleotides matching TRBD2. Germline assignment: CDR1 SEHNR and CDR2 FQNEAQ (reference sequence). The CDR3 has 15 amino acids. V lost 5 bases and J lost 4; bases outside the gene matches: 4. CDR3 sequence: CASSALAGGADTQYF. In nucleotides, the CDR3 is TGTGCCAGCAGCGCCCTAGCGGGAGGGGCAGATACGCAGTATTTT.

The chain is built from TRBV21-1 and TRBJ1-2; the table's D gene call, TRBD1, was not cross checked with the DNA. TRBV21-1 is labeled a pseudogene. The length of the CDR3 is 18 residues. The CDR3, as DNA: TGTGCCAGCAGCAAAGCTCCGGGAGAGACAGGGTTCAACTATGGCTACACCTTC. This translates into CASSKAPGETGFNYGYTF.

The chain has TRBV9 and TRBJ2-1; the match to TRBD2 covers 13 bases. Per the germline V gene, CDR1 is SGDLS and CDR2 is YYNGEE. CDR3 length: 16 amino acids. Germline trimming cut 4 bases from V and 3 bases from J; bases unmatched to any gene: 4. The CDR3 spells CASSPRTSGSYNEQFF. The CDR3 DNA reads TGTGCCAGCAGCCCGCGGACTAGCGGGAGCTACAATGAGCAGTTCTTC.

The J gene is TRBJ2-7, the V gene TRBV27; D may be TRBD1 or TRBD2 (5 bases each). The V end lost 5 bases, the J end lost 3 bases, and 14 bases lay between the germline ends. This CDR3 is built from 14 residues. Germline V gene lookup returns CDR1 MNHEY and CDR2 SMNVEV (reference sequence). Written as DNA, the CDR3 is TGTGCCAGCAGTCCAAAGGGACCCAACTACGAGCAGTACTTC. This translates into CASSPKGPNYEQYF.

The chain combines TRBV5-1 with TRBJ1-1, with D hard to call. The CDR3 is 13 amino acids. The germline V gene encodes CDR1 SGHRS and CDR2 YFSETQ. V lost 0 bases and J 0 bases, leaving 3 bases between the germline ends. CDR3 residues: CASSLALNTEAFF. The CDR3 DNA follows: TGCGCCAGCAGCTTGGCCTTGAACACTGAAGCTTTCTTT. Using reference TRBV5-1 and TRBJ1-1 for the parts outside the CDR3, the full variable domain is KAGVTQTPRYLIKTRGQQVTLSCSPISGHRSVSWYQQTPGQGLQFLFEYFSETQRNKGNFPGRFSGRQFSNSRSEMNVSTLELGDSALYLCASSLALNTEAFFGQGTRLTVV.

Worth noting for this clone: Its ends do not fully match the called genes, so a read error is possible. This chain links TRBV7-2 with TRBJ2-7; D may be TRBD1 (6 bases). CDR1 and CDR2 (germline): SGHTA, FQGNSA. This CDR3 has 14 amino acids. CDR3 amino acids: CASSCRRDTHLRPF. The CDR3 nucleotides are TGTGCCAGCAGCTGCCGCCGGGACACCCATCTACGCCCTTTC.

This clone has only one observation. The rearrangement joins TRBV14 to TRBJ2-3; 10 bases are a match to TRBD2. Germline trimming cut 0 bases from V and 0 bases from J; bases unmatched to any gene: 6. There are 18 residues in the CDR3. The germline V gene has CDR1 SGHDN and CDR2 FVKESK. The CDR3 region is CASSQDLAGDRSTDTQYF. In DNA form, the CDR3 reads TGTGCCAGCAGCCAAGACCTAGCGGGAGATCGGAGCACAGATACGCAGTATTTT.

There are a few counts of this clone. This chain's CDR3 is CASSPRQVPYGDEQYF. CDR3 coding DNA: TGTGCCAGCAGTCCCCGGCAGGTGCCCTACGGCGACGAGCAGTACTTC. V gene TRBV25-1 combines with J gene TRBJ2-7, with D uncertain. With 5 bases removed from V and 5 bases from J, the gap between germline ends came to 22 bases. From germline, CDR1 is MGHDK and CDR2 SYGVNS. CDR3 length: 16 residues.

The chain has TRBV5-6 and TRBJ2-7; D not certain. V lost 0 bases to trimming and J lost 7 bases, with 14 bases between them. CDR3 length: 14 residues. Germline V lookup: CDR1 SGHDT, CDR2 YYEEEE. For the CDR3, the DNA is TGTGCCAGCAGCTTGGCCATTGGCTTTCGGGAGCAGTACTTC. The encoded protein is CASSLAIGFREQYF. Based on the CDR3 plus reference TRBV5-6 and TRBJ2-7, the full variable domain is DAGVTQSPTHLIKTRGQQVTLRCSPKSGHDTVSWYQQALGQGPQFIFQYYEEEERQRGNFPDRFSGHQFPNYSSELNVNALLLGDSALYLCASSLAIGFREQYFGPGTRLTVT.

The chain recombines TRBV30 with TRBJ2-7, with TRBD2 matching 11 bases. Germline lookup yields CDR1 GTSNPN and CDR2 SVGIG (reference sequence). The CDR3 has 14 amino acids. Unmatched junction bases numbered 3, after V lost 2 bases and J lost 3 bases. The CDR3 DNA follows: TGTGCCTGGAGTACCGGGACTAGCGGCTACGAGCAGTACTTC. It yields the protein CAWSTGTSGYEQYF.

The gene calls are TRBV6-1 and TRBJ2-7, with D uncertain. The CDR3 covers 15 residues. Germline V CDR1 and CDR2: MNHNS, SASEGT. V dropped 0 bases and J dropped 5 bases, with 14 bases sitting between them. Written as DNA, the CDR3 is TGTGCCAGCAGTGAAGCTCGGTTCCCCCCCAACGAGCAGTACTTC. Its protein product is CASSEARFPPNEQYF.

The gene calls are TRBV4-2 and TRBJ2-4, with TRBD2 as a possible D gene (5 bases). The germline CDR1 and CDR2 sequences are LGHNA and YNFKEQ. V lost 4 bases to trimming and J lost 7 bases, with 11 bases between them. The CDR3 is 13 residues long. The CDR3 region is CASSLASGNIQYF. The CDR3 DNA reads TGTGCCAGCAGCCTAGCGAGTGGGAACATTCAGTACTTC.

The chain combines TRBV7-9 with TRBJ1-2; D gene uncertain. The V gene lost 1 base and the J gene lost 4 bases, with 7 bases spanning the gap. Germline lookup yields CDR1 SEHNR and CDR2 FQNEAQ (reference sequence). The CDR3 loop spans 13 amino acids. The CDR3 loop reads CASSLVRRYGYTF. CDR3 DNA: TGTGCCAGCAGCTTAGTTCGACGCTATGGCTACACCTTC.

The gene calls are TRBV10-1 and TRBJ1-1; D possibly corresponds to TRBD1 (6 bases). With 2 bases removed from V and 4 bases from J, the gap between germline ends came to 14 bases. Looked up from germline, CDR1 is WNHNN and CDR2 is SYGVQD (reference sequence). This CDR3 region has 15 residues. This chain's CDR3 is CASSEDEGDRTEAFF. The CDR3 DNA reads as TGCGCCAGCAGTGAGGATGAGGGGGATCGCACTGAAGCTTTCTTT.

The rearrangement uses TRBV27 and TRBJ2-3; no firm D call. This CDR3 spans 12 amino acids. The V gene's germline CDR1 is MNHEY and CDR2 SMNVEV (reference sequence). V lost 4 bases, J lost 6 bases, and 8 bases lay in between. CDR3: CASSSQNDTQYF. The CDR3 DNA follows: TGTGCCAGCAGTTCCCAAAATGATACGCAGTATTTT.

The rearrangement uses TRBV5-1 and TRBJ2-1; no clear D gene. This CDR3 is built from 12 residues. Trimming shortened V by 4 bases and J by 4 bases, and 6 bases separated the two germline ends. Germline V gene lookup returns CDR1 SGHRS and CDR2 YFSETQ. The CDR3 region has the DNA TGCGCCAGCAGCGTCGAATACAATGAGCAGTTCTTC. Protein sequence: CASSVEYNEQFF.

This clone is a singleton in its sample. J is TRBJ1-5 and V is TRBV7-9, with D possibly TRBD1 on 5 matching bases. CDR3 size: 15 residues. The ends were cut back, 0 bases at V and 5 bases at J, with 11 bases in the middle. Germline values: CDR1 SEHNR, CDR2 FQNEAQ (reference sequence). CDR3 amino acids: CASSLAGARDQPQHF. CDR3 sequence (DNA): TGTGCCAGCAGCTTAGCCGGGGCAAGGGATCAGCCCCAGCATTTT.

The genes are TRBV11-1 and TRBJ1-1, with D uncertain. Trimming stripped 8 bases from V and 6 bases from J, with 22 bases between. The CDR3 has 15 residues. Germline loops: CDR1 SGHAT, CDR2 FQDESV (reference sequence). The DNA for the CDR3 is TGTGCCAGCGACCAGTTGCAAATGGAGGAACCTGAAGCTTTCTTT. It codes for CASDQLQMEEPEAFF.

The chain uses TRBV30 and TRBJ2-1, with D perhaps matching TRBD1 or TRBD2 (5 bases each). The CDR3 covers 13 residues. From germline, CDR1 is GTSNPN and CDR2 SVGIG (reference sequence). Trimming removed 8 bases from V and 3 bases from J, with 14 bases in between. CDR3 sequence: CARSSGGYNEQFF. The CDR3 region has the DNA TGTGCCCGCTCTTCTGGGGGCTACAATGAGCAGTTCTTC.

The chain recombines TRBV5-4 with TRBJ2-1; 7 bases are a match to TRBD1. V lost 4 bases to trimming and J lost 6 bases; unmatched junction nucleotides: 16. This CDR3 has 17 residues. Germline V gene data show CDR1 as SGHNT and CDR2 as YYREEE (reference sequence). The CDR3 region has the DNA TGTGCCAGCAGCGTCTCAGCCGGGACAGCTCCCCTCAATGAGCAGTTCTTC. This translates into CASSVSAGTAPLNEQFF. The variable domain in full, with the rest retrieved from reference TRBV5-4 and TRBJ2-1, is ETGVTQSPTHLIKTRGQQVTLRCSSQSGHNTVSWYQQALGQGPQFIFQYYREEENGRGNFPPRFSGLQFPNYSSELNVNALELDDSALYLCASSVSAGTAPLNEQFFGPGTRLTVL.

The J gene is TRBJ2-7, the V gene TRBV18; no firm D call. Germline V gives CDR1 KGHSH, CDR2 LQKENI. The CDR3 runs 17 residues. Trimming pared 6 bases from V and 2 bases from J, leaving 23 bases between. CDR3 DNA: TGTGCCAGCTCTTTACACACCGGAACCCTAGGAACCTACGAGCAGTACTTC. It yields the protein CASSLHTGTLGTYEQYF.

The chain combines TRBV7-9 with TRBJ1-4; no clear D. Germline CDR1 and CDR2: SEHNR and FQNEAQ (reference sequence). Trimming pared 5 bases from V and 6 bases from J, leaving 4 bases between. The CDR3 is 11 amino acids. The CDR3 region has the DNA TGTGCCAGCAGCCCGCATGAAAAACTGTTTTTT. This gives the protein CASSPHEKLFF.

In its sample, this clone was seen a few times. The genes are TRBV4-3 and TRBJ2-1; TRBD2 is a possible D gene (5 bases). Trimming stripped 4 bases from V and 4 bases from J, with 8 bases between. Germline V lookup: CDR1 LGHNA, CDR2 YSLEER. CDR3 length: 13 amino acids. The chain's CDR3 is CASSPTGYNEQFF. The CDR3 region has the DNA TGCGCCAGCAGCCCCACGGGGTACAATGAGCAGTTCTTC.

V usage is TRBV5-6 and J usage is TRBJ1-4, with 9 bases identical to TRBD1. There are 17 residues in the CDR3. V gave up 2 bases and J gave up 2 bases; unmatched junction bases: 7. CDR1 SGHDT and CDR2 YYEEEE come from the germline V gene. Here the CDR3 DNA reads TGTGCCAGCAGCTTAGGGACAGGGAGAGCGACTAATGAAAAACTGTTTTTT. Translation: CASSLGTGRATNEKLFF.

The chain is built from TRBV5-1 and TRBJ2-1; possibly TRBD2 for D (6 bases). V shed 0 bases and J shed 2 bases, with 12 bases lying between them. The CDR3 covers 16 residues. Germline V gene sequence: CDR1 SGHRS, CDR2 YFSETQ. CDR3 sequence (DNA): TGCGCCAGCAGCTTGGGTGGCCTAGCGCCCTACAATGAGCAGTTCTTC. Residues: CASSLGGLAPYNEQFF.

The genes are TRBV5-4 and TRBJ2-1; D may be TRBD1 or TRBD2 (5 bases each). The CDR3 consists of 14 residues. The ends were cut back, 6 bases at V and 4 bases at J, with 14 bases in the middle. Looked up from germline, CDR1 is SGHNT and CDR2 is YYREEE (reference sequence). In nucleotides, the CDR3 is TGTGCCAGCAAGGCCGGGACGTCGTACAATGAGCAGTTCTTC. Translation gives CASKAGTSYNEQFF.